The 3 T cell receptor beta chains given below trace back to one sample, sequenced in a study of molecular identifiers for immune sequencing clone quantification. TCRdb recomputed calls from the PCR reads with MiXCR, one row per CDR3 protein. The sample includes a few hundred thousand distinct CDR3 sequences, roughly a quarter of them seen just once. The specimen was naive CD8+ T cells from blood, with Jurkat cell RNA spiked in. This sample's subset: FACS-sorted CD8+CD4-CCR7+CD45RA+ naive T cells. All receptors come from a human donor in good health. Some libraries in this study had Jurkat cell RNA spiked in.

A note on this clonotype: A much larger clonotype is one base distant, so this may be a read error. DNA for the CDR3: TGTGCCATCAGCAGGGAGACAGGGAACTATGAGCAGCTCTTC. Its translation is CAISRETGNYEQLF. The chain couples TRBV10-3 to TRBJ2-1, with TRBD1 matching 7 bases. The CDR3 loop spans 14 amino acids. CDR1 and CDR2 (germline): ENHRY, SYGVKD.

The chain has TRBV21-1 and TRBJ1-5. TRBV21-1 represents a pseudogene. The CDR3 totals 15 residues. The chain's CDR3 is CASRKITFLDQPQHF. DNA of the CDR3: TGTGCCAGCCGCAAAATTACGTTTTTGGATCAGCCCCAGCATTTT.

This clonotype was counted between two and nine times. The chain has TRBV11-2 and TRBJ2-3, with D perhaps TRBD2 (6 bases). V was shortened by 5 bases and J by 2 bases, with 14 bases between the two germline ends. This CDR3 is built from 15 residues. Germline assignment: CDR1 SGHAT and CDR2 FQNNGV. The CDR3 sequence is CASSNWAGITDTQYF. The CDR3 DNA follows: TGTGCCAGCAGCAACTGGGCGGGGATCACAGATACGCAGTATTTT. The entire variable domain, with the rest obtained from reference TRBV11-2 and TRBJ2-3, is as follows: EAGVAQSPRYKIIEKRQSVAFWCNPISGHATLYWYQQILGQGPKLLIQFQNNGVVDDSQLPKDRFSAERLKGVDSTLKIQPAKLEDSAVYLCASSNWAGITDTQYFGPGTRLTVL.